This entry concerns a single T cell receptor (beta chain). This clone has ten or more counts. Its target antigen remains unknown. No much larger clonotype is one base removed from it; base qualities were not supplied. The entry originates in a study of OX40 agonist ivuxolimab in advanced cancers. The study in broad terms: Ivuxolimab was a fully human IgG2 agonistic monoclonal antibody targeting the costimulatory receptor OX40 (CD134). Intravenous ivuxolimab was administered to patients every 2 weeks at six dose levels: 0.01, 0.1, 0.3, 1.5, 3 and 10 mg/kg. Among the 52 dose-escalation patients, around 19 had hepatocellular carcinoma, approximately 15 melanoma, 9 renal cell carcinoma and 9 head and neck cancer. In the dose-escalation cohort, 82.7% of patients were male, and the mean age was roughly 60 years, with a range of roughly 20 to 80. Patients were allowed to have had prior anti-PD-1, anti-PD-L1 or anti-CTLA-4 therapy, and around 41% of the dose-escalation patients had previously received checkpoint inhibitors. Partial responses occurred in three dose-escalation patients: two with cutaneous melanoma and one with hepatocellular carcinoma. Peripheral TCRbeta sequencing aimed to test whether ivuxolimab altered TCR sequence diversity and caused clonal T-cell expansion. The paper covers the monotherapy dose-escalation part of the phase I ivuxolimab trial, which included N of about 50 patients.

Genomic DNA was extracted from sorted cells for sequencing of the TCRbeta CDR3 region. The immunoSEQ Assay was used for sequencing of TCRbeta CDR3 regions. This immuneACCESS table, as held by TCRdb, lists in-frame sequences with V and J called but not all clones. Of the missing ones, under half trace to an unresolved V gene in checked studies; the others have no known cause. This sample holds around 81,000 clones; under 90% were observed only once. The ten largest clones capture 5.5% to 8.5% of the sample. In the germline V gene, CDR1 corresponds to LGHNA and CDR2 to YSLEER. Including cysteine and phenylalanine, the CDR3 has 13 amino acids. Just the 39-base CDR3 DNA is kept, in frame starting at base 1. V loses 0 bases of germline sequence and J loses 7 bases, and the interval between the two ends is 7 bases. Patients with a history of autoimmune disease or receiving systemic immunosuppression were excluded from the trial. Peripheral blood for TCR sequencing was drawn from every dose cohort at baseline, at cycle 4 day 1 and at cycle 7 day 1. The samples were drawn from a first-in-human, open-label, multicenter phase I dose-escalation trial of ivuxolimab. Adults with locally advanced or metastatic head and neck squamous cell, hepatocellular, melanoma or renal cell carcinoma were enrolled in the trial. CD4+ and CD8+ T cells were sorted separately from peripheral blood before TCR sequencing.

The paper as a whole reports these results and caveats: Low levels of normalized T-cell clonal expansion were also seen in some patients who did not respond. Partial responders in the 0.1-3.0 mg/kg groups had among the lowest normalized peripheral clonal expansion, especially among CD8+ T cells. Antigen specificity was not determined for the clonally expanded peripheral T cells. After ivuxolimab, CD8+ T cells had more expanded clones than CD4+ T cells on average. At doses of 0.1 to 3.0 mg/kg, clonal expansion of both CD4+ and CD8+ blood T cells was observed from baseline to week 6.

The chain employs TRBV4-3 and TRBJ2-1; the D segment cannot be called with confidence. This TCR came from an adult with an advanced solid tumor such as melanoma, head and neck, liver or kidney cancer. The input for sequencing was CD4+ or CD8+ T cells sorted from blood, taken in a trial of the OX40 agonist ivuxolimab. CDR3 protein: CASSQEFGNEQFF. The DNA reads TGCGCCAGCAGCCAAGAATTCGGAAATGAGCAGTTCTTC.